This T cell receptor (beta chain) was identified in a study of human T cells and chemical hapten exposure. Study summary: On roughly 2 cm by roughly 2 cm of upper inner arm skin, sensitization was performed with 2% DPC. Findings of the study overall: The immune response of these alopecia patients might not match healthy individuals'. Compared with pre-sensitization or healthy control sets, expanded TCRs clustered more.

Unique molecular identifiers were linked by the library to individual cDNA molecules. TCRdb reprocessed the RACE reads via MiXCR and lists one record per CDR3 protein. This table holds about 82,000 distinct CDR3 sequences, roughly 13% found once. The CDR3 is 14 amino acids. J gave up 5 bases and V 4 bases, and 4 bases lay outside the gene matches. Germline V CDR1 and CDR2: MDHEN, SYDVKM. A few counts support this clonotype. The antigen remains undetermined. Stated time point: patch test 3, about 24 weeks after DPC sensitization. Treatment reported: therapeutic diphenylcyclopropenone sensitization with weekly scalp DPC.

The sequence was obtained from a woman aged 45 to 65 with alopecia areata. Some clones in this sample may be carry-over from other donors' samples. The gene calls are TRBV28 and TRBJ1-3, with 8 bases matching TRBD1. This material consisted of whole blood, taken in connection with sensitization to the hapten diphenylcyclopropenone (DPC). CDR3 DNA sequence: TGTGCCAGCAGTTCCCGACAGGGGAGAAACACCATATATTTT. Protein sequence: CASSSRQGRNTIYF.